Reported below is one TCR beta chain. Its antigen is undetermined. These data originate in a study of blood T cells in healthy people across ages. The study's findings and limits: Nothing was known about donor CMV status, and this possibly confounded expanded clonotype changes.

Per sample, a minimum of 6.5 million PBMCs were isolated. V was cut by 3 bases and J by 2 bases, with 14 bases left in between. This CDR3 is built from 15 residues. Germline V gives CDR1 SGHRS, CDR2 YFSETQ. The authors ran a second PCR of 7 to 11 cycles using a sample-barcoded 5' primer and a J-beta primer mix. TCRdb reprocessed the 5' RACE reads via MiXCR and lists one record per CDR3 protein. The data hold about 780,000 distinct CDR3 sequences, with 46% observed a single time. V usage is TRBV5-1 and J usage is TRBJ2-5, with D hard to call. Sequencing used blood. The sequence derives from a man older than 75 in good health. The CDR3 DNA reads TGCGCCAGCAGCTCCACCCAACTACATCAAGAGACCCAGTACTTC. Its protein is CASSSTQLHQETQYF.